The sequence of this T cell receptor (beta chain) was determined in a study of cytomegalovirus exposure and HLA in healthy donors. In the PCR, 60 Vbeta and 13 Jbeta primers were used. The repertoire was sequenced with immunoSEQ multiplex PCR; TCRdb's copy has only in-frame clones and lacks some. Recorded for this sample: more than 95,000 clones. V shed 10 bases, J shed 3 bases, and the junction held 16 bases outside the gene matches. Looked up from germline, CDR1 is ENHRY and CDR2 is SYGVKD. CDR3 length: 17 residues. About this clone: No antigen is known for it.

Study-level points and caveats: Versus the approximately 700-donor mean, an Asian-associated ancestry cluster reportedly showed fewer N-insertions in a later analysis. The study designated 160 or so TCR beta chains cytomegalovirus-associated.

The receptor was isolated from a middle-aged man in good health and CMV-seronegative. Source material: PBMCs. The gene calls are TRBV10-3 and TRBJ2-2; TRBD2 matches at 8 bases. The DNA of the CDR3 is TGTGCCACCGGGAGCGCCAGCGGGAGATCGGACACCGGGGAGCTGTTTTTT. Its protein is CATGSASGRSDTGELFF.